The 27 T cell receptor beta chains below come from one sample, sequenced in a study of control samples from healthy donors and cancer patients. Profiled with immunoSEQ multiplex PCR; TCRdb holds only in-frame clones, not every one. The sample has 170,000 or so clones, around 96% seen once. The sequenced sample was blood. The receptor set was obtained from a middle-aged woman in good health.

This chain connects TRBV5-1 to TRBJ2-3; 7 bases match TRBD1. Germline assignment: CDR1 SGHRS and CDR2 YFSETQ. Trimming at V came to 4 bases and at J to 0 bases, leaving 5 bases not matched to a gene. The CDR3 length is 15 residues. The CDR3 DNA reads TGCGCCAGCAGCCCCGGGACAGCCAGCACAGATACGCAGTATTTT. Protein: CASSPGTASTDTQYF.

The V and J genes are TRBV27 and TRBJ1-1; no clear D. V was shortened by 7 bases and J by 0 bases, with 9 bases between the two germline ends. The CDR3 has 13 amino acids. Germline CDR1 reads MNHEY; CDR2 reads SMNVEV (reference sequence). Here the CDR3 DNA reads TGTGCCAGCAAGGACGGAATGAACACTGAAGCTTTCTTT. It specifies CASKDGMNTEAFF.

J is TRBJ1-1 and V is TRBV5-1; D is possibly TRBD1 (5 bases). The CDR3 is 14 residues long. Germline V gene lookup returns CDR1 SGHRS and CDR2 YFSETQ. V dropped 2 bases and J dropped 5 bases, with 13 bases sitting between them. The CDR3 is CASSFTGVGTEAFF. The DNA of the CDR3 is TGCGCCAGCAGCTTTACAGGCGTGGGGACTGAAGCTTTCTTT. The variable domain in full, with the rest retrieved from reference TRBV5-1 and TRBJ1-1, is KAGVTQTPRYLIKTRGQQVTLSCSPISGHRSVSWYQQTPGQGLQFLFEYFSETQRNKGNFPGRFSGRQFSNSRSEMNVSTLELGDSALYLCASSFTGVGTEAFFGQGTRLTVV.

The chain links TRBV10-3 to TRBJ2-2; 10 bases line up with TRBD1. V shed 4 bases, J shed 0 bases, and the junction held 2 bases outside the gene matches. The CDR3 extends over 16 amino acids. Germline V lookup: CDR1 ENHRY, CDR2 SYGVKD. CDR3 amino acids: CAISGGTGANTGELFF. The CDR3 DNA follows: TGTGCCATCAGTGGGGGGACAGGGGCGAACACCGGGGAGCTGTTTTTT.

This chain joins TRBV30 and TRBJ2-5; D might be TRBD1 or TRBD2, each matching 5 bases. The CDR3 loop spans 15 amino acids. CDR1 GTSNPN and CDR2 SVGIG come from the germline V gene (reference sequence). With 4 bases removed from V and 1 base from J, the gap between germline ends came to 16 bases. CDR3 DNA: TGTGCCTGGACTGGGGGTAGACAGTCCCAAGAGACCCAGTACTTC. Amino acid sequence: CAWTGGRQSQETQYF.

The chain links TRBV11-2 to TRBJ2-7; TRBD1 or TRBD2 may be the D gene (5 bases each). V dropped 6 bases and J dropped 4 bases, with 22 bases sitting between them. This CDR3 has 16 amino acids. The germline gives CDR1 SGHAT, CDR2 FQNNGV. CDR3 DNA sequence: TGTGCCAGCAGTTTCCCCCGGGGCAGCGCCGCTTACGAGCAGTACTTC. Translated, it gives CASSFPRGSAAYEQYF.

J is TRBJ2-3 and V is TRBV7-2; 8 nucleotides align to TRBD2. Germline V gives CDR1 SGHTA, CDR2 FQGNSA. V shed 5 bases, J shed 9 bases, and the junction held 7 bases outside the gene matches. CDR3 length: 13 residues. CDR3 sequence reads: CASSLRGADTQYF. The DNA of the CDR3 is TGTGCCAGCAGCCTGCGGGGGGCCGACACGCAGTATTTT.

The CDR3 spells CASSLNRGVRGYTF. CDR3 bases: TGTGCCAGCAGCCTCAACAGGGGAGTAAGGGGCTACACCTTC. J is TRBJ1-2 and V is TRBV3-1 (or the pseudogene TRBV3-2), with 7 nucleotides matching TRBD1. This CDR3 is built from 14 residues. Losses at the gene ends were 4 bases for V and 8 bases for J; bases not matched to a gene: 10. Germline CDR1 LGHDT, CDR2 YNNKEL (reference sequence).

This clone has only one observation. The chain couples TRBV9 to TRBJ2-3; no clear D gene. V was clipped by 0 bases and J by 2 bases, with 4 bases between them. This CDR3 is 13 amino acids long. From germline, CDR1 is SGDLS and CDR2 YYNGEE. CDR3 bases: TGTGCCAGCAGCGTAGGGATCACAGATACGCAGTATTTT. As protein: CASSVGITDTQYF.

Here the CDR3 reads CASSRQGRALGGYTF. CDR3 bases: TGTGCCAGTAGCCGACAGGGACGTGCTCTTGGTGGCTACACCTTC. The chain links TRBV19 to TRBJ1-2; 7 bases align to TRBD1. Germline CDR1 is LNHDA and CDR2 is SQIVND (reference sequence). This CDR3 has 15 amino acids. V dropped 6 bases and J dropped 7; count of bases not matched to a gene: 14.

The V and J genes are TRBV9 and TRBJ2-1, with TRBD1 matching over 9 bases. J gave up 4 bases and V 3 bases, and 5 bases lay outside the gene matches. This CDR3 spans 15 amino acids. Looked up from germline, CDR1 is SGDLS and CDR2 is YYNGEE. The CDR3 loop reads CASSAGQGVYNEQFF. The CDR3, as DNA: TGTGCCAGCAGCGCGGGACAGGGTGTTTACAATGAGCAGTTCTTC.

This chain joins TRBV10-3 and TRBJ2-1; no reliable D call. V lost 4 bases to trimming and J lost 4 bases, with 8 bases between them. The CDR3 sequence is 13 residues long. Germline values: CDR1 ENHRY, CDR2 SYGVKD. CDR3 region: CAISAGDYNEQFF. The CDR3 bases are TGTGCCATCAGTGCGGGCGATTACAATGAGCAGTTCTTC.

The chain combines TRBV6-1 with TRBJ1-2; TRBD1 might be the D (6 bases). The CDR3 totals 13 residues. Germline values: CDR1 MNHNS, CDR2 SASEGT. V was pared by 2 bases and J by 7 bases, with 11 bases between. This chain's CDR3 is CASSEQGTLGYTF. Here the CDR3 DNA reads TGTGCCAGCAGTGAACAGGGGACACTTGGCTACACCTTC.

The sample holds a few counts of this clone. V usage is TRBV20-1 and J usage is TRBJ2-1; D possibly corresponds to TRBD2 (5 bases). Trimming pared 3 bases from V and 4 bases from J, leaving 19 bases between. Germline loops: CDR1 DFQATT, CDR2 SNEGSKA (reference sequence). The CDR3 sequence is 16 residues long. The CDR3 loop is CSASALLSGNYNEQFF. CDR3 DNA sequence: TGCAGTGCTAGTGCCCTCCTGAGCGGCAATTACAATGAGCAGTTCTTC.

The chain combines TRBV3-1 (or the pseudogene TRBV3-2) with TRBJ1-4; 7 positions agree with TRBD1. The V gene end was trimmed by 5 bases and the J gene end by 4 bases; junction bases not matched to a gene: 7. Germline V CDR1 and CDR2: LGHDT, YNNKEL (reference sequence). The CDR3 sequence is 15 residues long. CDR3 DNA sequence: TGTGCCAGCAGCTCCCGGACAGGACTTAATGAAAAACTGTTTTTT. It yields the protein CASSSRTGLNEKLFF.

The V gene is TRBV12-3 or TRBV12-4, the J gene TRBJ1-1; unclear D gene. This CDR3 is built from 13 residues. The V gene lost 6 bases and the J gene lost 1 base, with 9 bases spanning the gap. CDR3 protein: CASRLSQNTEAFF. The CDR3 DNA follows: TGTGCCAGCAGATTAAGTCAGAACACTGAAGCTTTCTTT.

J is TRBJ2-3 and V is TRBV27; TRBD2 aligns across 10 bases. The CDR3 contains 15 residues. With V trimmed by 9 bases and J by 3 bases, 9 bases remained unmatched. Germline CDR1 and CDR2: MNHEY and SMNVEV (reference sequence). The CDR3: CASGVSGGATDTQYF. CDR3 DNA: TGTGCCAGTGGGGTGAGCGGGGGGGCTACAGATACGCAGTATTTT.

The CDR3 sequence: CASSPGQGSGNTIYF. The CDR3 region has the DNA TGTGCCAGCAGCCCAGGACAGGGATCAGGAAACACCATATATTTT. The genes are TRBV4-2 and TRBJ1-3; 8 bases agree with TRBD1. V dropped 4 bases and J dropped 4; count of bases not matched to a gene: 6. The CDR3 consists of 15 residues. Germline values: CDR1 LGHNA, CDR2 YNFKEQ.

The chain employs TRBV6-5 and TRBJ2-5; D perhaps matches TRBD1 (6 bases). Trimming removed 0 bases at V and 5 bases at J, with 10 bases between. This CDR3 region has 14 residues. Germline V gives CDR1 MNHEY, CDR2 SVGAGI. Written as DNA, the CDR3 is TGTGCCAGCAGTTACTCGAGTACAGGGGAGACCCAGTACTTC. It is translated as CASSYSSTGETQYF.

The chain carries TRBV30 and TRBJ1-6, with D perhaps matching TRBD1 (5 bases). V lost 4 bases to trimming and J lost 7 bases, with 14 bases between them. Germline CDR1 GTSNPN, CDR2 SVGIG (reference sequence). The CDR3 runs to 14 residues. The CDR3: CAWNQGVSNSPLHF. In nucleotides, the CDR3 is TGTGCCTGGAACCAAGGGGTTTCCAATTCACCCCTCCACTTT. Full variable domain (rest looked up from reference TRBV30 and TRBJ1-6): SQTIHQWPATLVQPVGSPLSLECTVEGTSNPNLYWYRQAAGRGLQLLFYSVGIGQISSEVPQNLSASRPQDRQFILSSKKLLLSDSGFYLCAWNQGVSNSPLHFGNGTRLTVT.

The chain joins TRBV7-9 to TRBJ1-1, with D hard to call. The CDR3 loop spans 12 amino acids. V lost 2 bases to trimming and J lost 6 bases, with 7 bases between them. CDR1 is SEHNR, CDR2 FQNEAQ, per germline (reference sequence). The CDR3 sequence: CASSLWGAEAFF. The CDR3 DNA reads TGTGCCAGCAGCTTATGGGGTGCTGAAGCTTTCTTT.

This chain links TRBV5-5 with TRBJ1-1; TRBD1 is a possible D gene (6 bases). This CDR3 is built from 15 residues. Deletions cut 4 bases from V and 1 base from J, with 14 bases between. CDR1 is SGHKS, CDR2 YYEKEE, per germline (reference sequence). This chain's CDR3 is CASSPEIGGNTEAFF. The CDR3 DNA sequence: TGTGCCAGCAGCCCTGAAATAGGGGGGAACACTGAAGCTTTCTTT. The whole variable domain, remainder taken from reference TRBV5-5 and TRBJ1-1, is DAGVTQSPTHLIKTRGQQVTLRCSPISGHKSVSWYQQVLGQGPQFIFQYYEKEERGRGNFPDRFSARQFPNYSSELNVNALLLGDSALYLCASSPEIGGNTEAFFGQGTRLTVV.

V usage is TRBV7-2 and J usage is TRBJ2-3; D tentatively reads TRBD1 or TRBD2 (5 bases each). The length of the CDR3 is 15 residues. The V gene's germline CDR1 is SGHTA and CDR2 FQGNSA. Trimming pared 6 bases from V and 4 bases from J, leaving 17 bases between. The CDR3 DNA follows: TGTGCCAGCAGAGTAGCCCGGGGCAGGCCAGATACGCAGTATTTT. Residues: CASRVARGRPDTQYF. The variable domain in full, completed from reference TRBV7-2 and TRBJ2-3, reads GAGVSQSPSNKVTEKGKDVELRCDPISGHTALYWYRQSLGQGLEFLIYFQGNSAPDKSGLPSDRFSAERTGGSVSTLTIQRTQQEDSAVYLCASRVARGRPDTQYFGPGTRLTVL.

This chain joins TRBV16 and TRBJ1-5; 7 bases agree with TRBD1. CDR1 is KGHSY, CDR2 FQNENV, per germline. The CDR3 consists of 16 residues. The V gene end was trimmed by 4 bases and the J gene end by 2 bases; junction bases not matched to a gene: 8. The CDR3 reads CASSLQGGVGNQPQHF. Written as DNA, the CDR3 is TGTGCCAGCAGCCTTCAGGGGGGGGTCGGCAATCAGCCCCAGCATTTT.

This clone was detected once. The chain couples TRBV10-3 to TRBJ1-1, with unresolved D. V lost 10 bases and J 0 bases, leaving 12 bases between the germline ends. The CDR3 covers 13 residues. In germline, CDR1 is ENHRY, CDR2 SYGVKD. The CDR3 bases are TGTGCCACCGGCTTAAACATGAACACTGAAGCTTTCTTT. It codes for CATGLNMNTEAFF.

The sample holds one count of this clone. The rearrangement joins TRBV11-2 to TRBJ2-1; D perhaps matches TRBD2 (6 bases). Trimming pared 5 bases from V and 3 bases from J, leaving 11 bases between. The CDR3 is made up of 14 amino acids. Germline lookup yields CDR1 SGHAT and CDR2 FQNNGV. In DNA, the CDR3 is TGTGCCAGCAGCCCCACGGGACTCTACAATGAGCAGTTCTTC. It specifies CASSPTGLYNEQFF.

V usage is TRBV18 and J usage is TRBJ2-2, with 9 bases aligning to TRBD1. Trimming removed 3 bases from V and 4 bases from J; junction bases left unmatched: 6. The CDR3 is made up of 16 amino acids. CDR1 KGHSH and CDR2 LQKENI come from the germline V gene. The CDR3 nucleotides read TGTGCCAGCTCACCCATACAGGGGGCGATCACCGGGGAGCTGTTTTTT. Amino acids: CASSPIQGAITGELFF.